The T cell receptor (beta chain) under discussion was sequenced for a study of PD-L1 blockade in urothelial cancer. The CDR3 has 16 amino acids. The germline CDR1 and CDR2 sequences are LNHDA and SQIVND (reference sequence). J gave up 4 bases and V 3 bases, and 11 bases lay outside the gene matches. Clones were read by immunoSEQ multiplex PCR, and TCRdb kept only the in-frame ones, dropping some. Of more than 75,000 clones listed, about four fifths are singletons. Sample time point: pretreatment peripheral blood. The chain is built from TRBV19 and TRBJ2-5, with 7 nucleotides matching TRBD1. This specimen consisted of PBMCs, obtained around atezolizumab (anti-PD-L1) treatment. The source is a man aged 55 to 70 with urothelial cancer. CDR3 nucleotides: TGTGCCAGTAGTATTCGCGCTTCAGGGGGTGGAGAGACCCAGTACTTC. Its translation: CASSIRASGGGETQYF.